This entry concerns a single T cell receptor (beta chain). It lacks a known antigen. A read error may explain this, as a much larger clone is one base away. The sequencing machine was an Illumina HiSeq 2500. Quantitative 5'-RACE with molecular barcodes was used to prepare TCR beta libraries. Concerning the study's data processing: A new computational method based on a probabilistic model of VDJ rearrangement was used to identify disease-linked TCR variants. TCRdb itself trimmed the public reads at Q25 with fastp, ran MiXCR and retained productive beta chains. Every distinct CDR3 protein forms one entry, paired with its most common genes and DNA. None of the V and J calls come from the authors' own analysis; TCRdb made them. This sample is represented by about 150,000 distinct CDR3 sequences; around 10% of them were singletons. In total, the top ten clones hold roughly 4.5% of the sample. The data originate from a study of CD8 T cells in ankylosing spondylitis (dated by TCRdb to about 2017). About the full investigation: To find TCR variants linked to disease, the study profiled T cell receptor beta repertoires in ankylosing spondylitis patients and healthy donors. The whole study cohort included over 85 healthy donors and over 20 ankylosing spondylitis patients. Peripheral blood samples were taken, and synovial fluid was additionally collected from ankylosing spondylitis patients. Overall study results and their limits: Blood from ankylosing spondylitis patients appeared to be characterized by a TCR beta motif made up of several highly homologous amino acid variants. Significant enrichment of the disease-linked clones was reported in matched synovial fluid samples from ankylosing spondylitis patients. The disease-linked clones showed a CD8+ phenotype and occurred at relatively low frequencies in peripheral blood. Some motif variants were previously reported in synovial fluid and blood of reactive arthritis patients, suggesting common disease-initiation mechanisms.

According to the germline V gene (reference sequence), CDR1 reads LGHDT and CDR2 reads YNNKEL. CDR3 length: 19 amino acids, cysteine to phenylalanine. Of the read, only the CDR3 DNA is kept; its 57 bases are in frame from base 1. The chain couples TRBV3-1 to TRBJ2-1, with 11 bases aligning to TRBD2. The sequence was obtained from a female donor with ankylosing spondylitis or in good health (not recorded which). The sequenced sample was blood, either unsorted or a sorted T cell fraction (not recorded which). The DNA is as follows: TGTACCTTCTCCCCTCGGCGACTAGCGGGATTAGTCTCCTACAATGAGCAGTTCTTC. Translated, this gives CTFSPRRLAGLVSYNEQFF.